The 11 T cell receptor beta chains listed next were all sequenced from one sample in a study. Amplification of TRBV12-4/TRBJ1-2 clonotypes used adaptor-ligated barcode primers. TCRdb reprocessed the multiplex PCR reads via MiXCR and lists one record per CDR3 protein. The sample carries approximately 500 distinct CDR3 sequences, almost 8% recorded once. Cells sorted as Tregs were CD4+, CD25+ and CD127-/low. Source material: tumor-infiltrating Tregs sorted from the breast tumor. These receptors all come from a female donor with breast cancer.

This clonotype was counted many times. The V gene is TRBV12-3 or TRBV12-4, the J gene TRBJ1-2; 8 bases align to TRBD1. Trimming at V came to 7 bases and at J to 4 bases, leaving 5 bases not matched to a gene. The CDR3 spans 13 residues. CDR3 sequence: CASTGTGLYGYTF. In DNA form, the CDR3 reads TGTGCCAGCACCGGGACAGGCCTCTATGGCTACACCTTC.

In its sample, this clonotype is large. The chain joins TRBV12-3 or TRBV12-4 to TRBJ1-2, with no clear D. V was clipped by 6 bases and J by 3 bases, with 14 bases between them. This CDR3 region has 14 residues. Here the CDR3 DNA reads TGTGCCAGCAGAAAACAGAATTCCTACTATGGCTACACCTTC. Protein sequence: CASRKQNSYYGYTF.

In its sample, this clonotype was seen many times. The chain is built from TRBV12-3 or TRBV12-4 and TRBJ1-2, with no clear D. The CDR3 sequence is 13 residues long. V was cut by 3 bases and J by 3 bases, with 8 bases left in between. The CDR3 region is CASSFTRDYGYTF. In nucleotides, the CDR3 is TGTGCCAGCAGTTTTACGAGGGACTATGGCTACACCTTC.

This clonotype has at least ten counts. The gene calls are TRBV12-3 or TRBV12-4 and TRBJ1-2; maybe TRBD1 (6 bases). CDR3 length: 12 amino acids. V dropped 4 bases and J dropped 7 bases, with 10 bases sitting between them. CDR3 sequence reads: CASSSTGLGYTF. Written as DNA, the CDR3 is TGTGCCAGCAGTTCCACAGGGCTTGGCTACACCTTC.

The table lists this clonotype with many counts. V is TRBV12-3 or TRBV12-4 and J is TRBJ1-2; TRBD1 matches 7 bases. V dropped 1 base and J dropped 4; count of bases not matched to a gene: 9. This CDR3 has 16 amino acids. For the CDR3, the DNA is TGTGCCAGCAGTTTAGGATTGGGCGGGACAGCCTATGGCTACACCTTC. Its translation: CASSLGLGGTAYGYTF.

At least ten counts were recorded for this clonotype. This rearrangement joins TRBV12-3 or TRBV12-4 to TRBJ1-2; TRBD1 is a possible D gene (5 bases). The ends were cut back, 8 bases at V and 6 bases at J, with 10 bases in the middle. The CDR3 loop spans 11 amino acids. CDR3 DNA: TGTGCCAGCTCGGAAGGGGATGGCTACACCTTC. The encoded protein is CASSEGDGYTF.

The rearrangement joins TRBV12-3 or TRBV12-4 to TRBJ1-2, with 8 nucleotides matching TRBD1. The J segment lost 8 bases and the V segment lost 6 bases, leaving 8 bases of the junction unmatched. This CDR3 is 13 amino acids long. The CDR3 coding sequence is TGTGCCAGCAGGACCGGACAGGGTATGGGCTACACCTTC. Encoded protein: CASRTGQGMGYTF.

This clonotype has at least ten counts. The chain employs TRBV12-3 or TRBV12-4 and TRBJ1-2, with D possibly matching TRBD1 (5 bases). The CDR3 covers 14 residues. With 2 bases removed from V and 2 bases from J, the gap between germline ends came to 9 bases. The CDR3 is CASSLKTENYGYTF. The CDR3 nucleotides read TGTGCCAGCAGTTTAAAGACAGAAAACTATGGCTACACCTTC.

Ten or more counts support this clonotype. The V and J genes are TRBV12-3 or TRBV12-4 and TRBJ1-2; weak D call: TRBD1 (6 bases). CDR3 length equals 13 residues. Trimming left V 1 base short and J 8 bases short, with 11 bases between. CDR3 sequence: CASSLEAGEGYTF. The CDR3 DNA sequence: TGTGCCAGCAGTTTAGAGGCAGGGGAGGGCTACACCTTC.

By its share, this clonotype is medium-sized. This sequence joins TRBV12-3 or TRBV12-4 and TRBJ1-2; perhaps TRBD1 as D (5 bases). Trimming removed 5 bases at V and 7 bases at J, with 14 bases between. The CDR3 consists of 13 residues. For the CDR3, the DNA is TGTGCCAGCAGTACGGGACTTCAAGGTGGCTACACCTTC. It yields the protein CASSTGLQGGYTF.

This clonotype is medium-sized (0.01 to 0.1%) within its sample. The chain couples TRBV12-3 or TRBV12-4 to TRBJ1-2, with a possible D match to TRBD1 (5 bases). V was shortened by 6 bases and J by 2 bases, with 16 bases between the two germline ends. CDR3 length: 15 residues. CDR3 coding DNA: TGTGCCAGCAGCCAGGGTAAAGGACGGAACTATGGCTACACCTTC. This encodes CASSQGKGRNYGYTF.